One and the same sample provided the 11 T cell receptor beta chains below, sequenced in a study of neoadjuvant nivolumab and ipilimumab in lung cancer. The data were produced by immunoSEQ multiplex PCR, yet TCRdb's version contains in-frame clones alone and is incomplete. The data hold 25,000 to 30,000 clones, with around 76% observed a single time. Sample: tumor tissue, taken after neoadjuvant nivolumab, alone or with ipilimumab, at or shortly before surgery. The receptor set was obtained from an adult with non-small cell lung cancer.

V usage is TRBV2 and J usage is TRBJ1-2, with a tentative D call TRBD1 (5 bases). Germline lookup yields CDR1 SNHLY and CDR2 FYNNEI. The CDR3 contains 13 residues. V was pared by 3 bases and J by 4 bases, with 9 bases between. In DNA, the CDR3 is TGTGCCAGCAGTGAGACAGAGAGCTATGGCTACACCTTC. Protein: CASSETESYGYTF.

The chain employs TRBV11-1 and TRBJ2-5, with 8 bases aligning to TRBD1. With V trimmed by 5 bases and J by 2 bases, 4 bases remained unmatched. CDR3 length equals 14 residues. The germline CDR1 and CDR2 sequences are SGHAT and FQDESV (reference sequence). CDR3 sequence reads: CASSLDRVQETQYF. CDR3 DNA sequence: TGTGCCAGCAGCCTGGACAGGGTTCAAGAGACCCAGTACTTC.

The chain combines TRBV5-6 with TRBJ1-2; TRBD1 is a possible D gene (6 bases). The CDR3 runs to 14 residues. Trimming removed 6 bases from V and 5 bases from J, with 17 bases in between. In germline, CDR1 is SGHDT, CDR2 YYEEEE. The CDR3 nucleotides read TGTGCCAGCACCCAGAGGGGGGTAATTTATGGCTACACCTTC. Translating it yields CASTQRGVIYGYTF. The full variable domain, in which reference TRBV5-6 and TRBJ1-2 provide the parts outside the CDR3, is DAGVTQSPTHLIKTRGQQVTLRCSPKSGHDTVSWYQQALGQGPQFIFQYYEEEERQRGNFPDRFSGHQFPNYSSELNVNALLLGDSALYLCASTQRGVIYGYTFGSGTRLTVV.

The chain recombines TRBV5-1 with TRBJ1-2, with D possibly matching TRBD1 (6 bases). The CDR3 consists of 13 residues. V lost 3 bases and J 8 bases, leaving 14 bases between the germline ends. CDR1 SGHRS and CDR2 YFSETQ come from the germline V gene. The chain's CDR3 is CASSSGAGEGYTF. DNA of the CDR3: TGCGCCAGCAGCTCGGGGGCAGGGGAAGGCTACACCTTC.

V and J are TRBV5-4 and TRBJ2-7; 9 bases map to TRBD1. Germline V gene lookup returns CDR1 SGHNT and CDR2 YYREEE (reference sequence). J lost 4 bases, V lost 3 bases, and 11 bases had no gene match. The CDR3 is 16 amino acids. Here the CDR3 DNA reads TGTGCCAGCAGCTCCGTAGGGGACAGGGTCTCTTACGAGCAGTACTTC. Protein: CASSSVGDRVSYEQYF.

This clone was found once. Written as DNA, the CDR3 is TGTGCCAGCAGCGCAAGTCCCGGGACTAGCGGGAATGAGCAGTTCTTC. Translation: CASSASPGTSGNEQFF. The chain uses TRBV9 and TRBJ2-1; 12 bases match TRBD2. The ends lost 3 bases at V and 7 bases at J; junction bases unmatched: 8. Germline CDR1 and CDR2: SGDLS and YYNGEE. This CDR3 contains 16 residues.

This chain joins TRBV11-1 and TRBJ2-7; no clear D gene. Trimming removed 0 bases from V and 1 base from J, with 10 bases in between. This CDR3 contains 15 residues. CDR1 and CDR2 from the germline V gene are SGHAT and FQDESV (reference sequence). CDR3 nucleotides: TGTGCCAGCAGCTTAGCGCCGGACGGGTCCTACGAGCAGTACTTC. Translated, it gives CASSLAPDGSYEQYF.

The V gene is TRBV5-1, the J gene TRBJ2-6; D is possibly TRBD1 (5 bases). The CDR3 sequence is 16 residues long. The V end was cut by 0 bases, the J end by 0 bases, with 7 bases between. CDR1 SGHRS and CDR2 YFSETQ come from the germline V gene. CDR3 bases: TGCGCCAGCAGCTTGGGACAGATCTCTGGGGCCAACGTCCTGACTTTC. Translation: CASSLGQISGANVLTF.

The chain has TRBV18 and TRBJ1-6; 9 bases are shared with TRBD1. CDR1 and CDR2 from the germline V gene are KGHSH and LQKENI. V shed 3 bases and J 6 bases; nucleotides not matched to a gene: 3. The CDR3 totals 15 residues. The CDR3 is CASSPPGQGNSPLHF. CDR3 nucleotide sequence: TGTGCCAGCTCACCTCCGGGACAGGGTAATTCACCCCTCCACTTT.

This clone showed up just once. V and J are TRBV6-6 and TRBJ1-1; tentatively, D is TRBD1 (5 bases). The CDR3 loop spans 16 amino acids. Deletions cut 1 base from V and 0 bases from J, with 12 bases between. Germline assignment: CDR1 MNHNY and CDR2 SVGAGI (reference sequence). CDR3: CASSYWDGRMNTEAFF. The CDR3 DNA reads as TGTGCCAGCAGTTACTGGGACGGTCGCATGAACACTGAAGCTTTCTTT.

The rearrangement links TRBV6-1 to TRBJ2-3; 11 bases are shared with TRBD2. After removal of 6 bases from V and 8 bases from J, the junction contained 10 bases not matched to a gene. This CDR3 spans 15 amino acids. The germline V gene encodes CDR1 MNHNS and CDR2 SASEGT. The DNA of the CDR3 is TGTGCCAGCAGATTTAGCGGGGGGGCCGGGGGTACGCAGTATTTT. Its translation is CASRFSGGAGGTQYF.